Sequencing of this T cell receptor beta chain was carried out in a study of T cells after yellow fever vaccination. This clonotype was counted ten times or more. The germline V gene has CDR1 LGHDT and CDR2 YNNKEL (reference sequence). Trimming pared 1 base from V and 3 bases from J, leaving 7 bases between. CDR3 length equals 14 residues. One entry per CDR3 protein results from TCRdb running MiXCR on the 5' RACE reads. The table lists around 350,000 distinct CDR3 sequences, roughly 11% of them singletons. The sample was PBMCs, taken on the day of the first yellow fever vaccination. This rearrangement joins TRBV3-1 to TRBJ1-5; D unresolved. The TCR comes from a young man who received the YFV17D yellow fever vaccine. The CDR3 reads CASSQGLDNQPQHF. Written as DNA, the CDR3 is TGTGCCAGCAGCCAAGGGTTGGACAATCAGCCCCAGCATTTT.